In its sample, the clone carrying this T cell receptor beta chain was seen a few times. The V gene's germline CDR1 is SEHNR and CDR2 FQNEAQ (reference sequence). With V trimmed by 6 bases and J by 0 bases, 3 bases remained unmatched. CDR3 length: 15 amino acids. Sequenced by immunoSEQ multiplex PCR; TCRdb stores in-frame clones only, minus some. The table has approximately 200,000 clones, nearly 85% seen once; the top ten hold about 5%. These data belong to a study of blood T cell repertoires in COVID-19. Sequenced sample: peripheral blood. The chain is built from TRBV7-9 and TRBJ2-2; 8 bases align to TRBD1. This TCR was sampled from a woman aged 25 to 39 with acute or convalescent COVID-19. The CDR3, as DNA: TGTGCCAGCAGACCGGGACAGGCGAACACCGGGGAGCTGTTTTTT. The encoded protein is CASRPGQANTGELFF.